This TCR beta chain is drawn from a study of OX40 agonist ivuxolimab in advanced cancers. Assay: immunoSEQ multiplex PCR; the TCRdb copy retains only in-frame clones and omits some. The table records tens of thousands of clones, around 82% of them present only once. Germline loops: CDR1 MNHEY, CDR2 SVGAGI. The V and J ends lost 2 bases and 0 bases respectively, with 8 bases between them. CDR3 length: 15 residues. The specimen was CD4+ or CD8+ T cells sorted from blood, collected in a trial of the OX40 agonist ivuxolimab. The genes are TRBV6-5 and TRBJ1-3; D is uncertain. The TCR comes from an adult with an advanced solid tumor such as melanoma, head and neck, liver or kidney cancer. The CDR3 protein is CASSYGLLSGNTIYF. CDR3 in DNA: TGTGCCAGCAGTTACGGACTGCTCTCTGGAAACACCATATATTTT.